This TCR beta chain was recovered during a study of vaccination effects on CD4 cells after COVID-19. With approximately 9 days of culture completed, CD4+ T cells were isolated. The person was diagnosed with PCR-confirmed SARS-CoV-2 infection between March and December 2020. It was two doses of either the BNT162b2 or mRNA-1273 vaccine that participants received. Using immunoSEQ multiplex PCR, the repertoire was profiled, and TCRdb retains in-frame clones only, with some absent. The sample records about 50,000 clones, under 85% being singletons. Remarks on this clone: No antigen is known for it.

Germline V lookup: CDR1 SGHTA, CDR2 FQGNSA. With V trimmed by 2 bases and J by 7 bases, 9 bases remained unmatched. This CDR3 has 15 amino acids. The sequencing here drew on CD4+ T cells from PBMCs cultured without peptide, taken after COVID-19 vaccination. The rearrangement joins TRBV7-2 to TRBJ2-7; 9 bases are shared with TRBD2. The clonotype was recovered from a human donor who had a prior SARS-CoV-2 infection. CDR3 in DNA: TGTGCCAGCAGCTTAACCACAGCGGGAGGAAGGGAGCAGTACTTC. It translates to CASSLTTAGGREQYF.